The table lists the clone carrying this T cell receptor (beta chain) with many counts. The antigen is not known. The data derive from a study of T cells in Graves' hyperthyroidism and ophthalmopathy. Findings and caveats of the study: Ophthalmopathy stood apart from stable hyperthyroidism in a 13 V-J model. Blood also carried most thyroid clonotypes expanded above 0.001.

Clinical symptoms, serum thyroxine, TRAb, thyroid ultrasound and orbital computed tomography established diagnosis. The TCR beta CDR3 regions underwent amplification using RNA transcripts as the source. HTBI primers drove first-round RT-PCR of the TCR CDR3. TCRdb passed the multiplex PCR reads through MiXCR, listing each CDR3 protein once. This table has a few hundred thousand distinct CDR3 sequences, about 15% appearing once. Germline CDR1 and CDR2: SGHAT and FQNNGV. Between the trimmed V and J ends, which lost 7 bases and 9 bases, there was a span of 24 bases. This CDR3 has 15 amino acids. The TCR was taken from a woman between 18 and 29 years old with Graves' hyperthyroidism. Sample: blood. The genes are TRBV11-2 and TRBJ2-5; TRBD1 or TRBD2 may be the D gene (6 bases each). The CDR3 DNA reads as TGTGCCAGCACCCCCTTGTCGGGGGCCCCGCGGGCCCAGTACTTC. Translation gives CASTPLSGAPRAQYF.